The T cell receptor beta chain under discussion was sequenced for a study of blood T cell repertoires in COVID-19. About the research overall: Acute and convalescent COVID-19 samples came from the United States, Italy and Spain. PBMCs, B-cell-depleted T cells, or T cells were the source of the cDNA or gDNA that made up the material.

There are 13 residues in the CDR3. The V gene's germline CDR1 is LNHDA and CDR2 SQIVND (reference sequence). Trimming took 9 bases from V and 1 from J; bases not matched to a gene: 1. Original methodology: From reference gene primer amplification, estimates of nucleated cell counts were derived. TCRdb keeps only in-frame clones here, not all; method: immunoSEQ multiplex PCR. V and J calls and clone size are as listed in that table; D and trimming were resolved from the DNA. The table has 20,000 to 30,000 clones, 70% to 90% seen once; the top ten hold approximately 9.7%. The source material was peripheral blood. The rearrangement uses TRBV19 and TRBJ2-4; 9 nucleotides match TRBD1. The clonotype comes from a man aged 70-80 years with acute or convalescent COVID-19. The CDR3 DNA reads TGTGCCAGCGGACAGGGGGCCAAAAACATTCAGTACTTC. This translates into CASGQGAKNIQYF. Full variable domain (remainder filled in from reference TRBV19 and TRBJ2-4): DGGITQSPKYLFRKEGQNVTLSCEQNLNHDAMYWYRQDPGQGLRLIYYSQIVNDFQKGDIAEGYSVSREKKESFPLTVTSAQKNPTAFYLCASGQGAKNIQYFGAGTRLSVL.